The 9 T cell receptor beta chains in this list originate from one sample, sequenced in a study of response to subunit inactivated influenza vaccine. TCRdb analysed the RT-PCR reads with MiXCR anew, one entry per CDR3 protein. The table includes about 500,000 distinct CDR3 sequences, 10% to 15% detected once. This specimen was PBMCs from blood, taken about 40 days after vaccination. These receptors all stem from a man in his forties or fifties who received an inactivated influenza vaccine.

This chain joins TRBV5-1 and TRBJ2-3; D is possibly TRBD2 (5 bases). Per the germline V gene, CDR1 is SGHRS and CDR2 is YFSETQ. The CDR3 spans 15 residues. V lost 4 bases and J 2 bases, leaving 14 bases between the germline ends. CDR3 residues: CASSRTHRDTDTQYF. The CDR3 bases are TGCGCCAGCAGCCGCACCCATCGGGACACAGATACGCAGTATTTT.

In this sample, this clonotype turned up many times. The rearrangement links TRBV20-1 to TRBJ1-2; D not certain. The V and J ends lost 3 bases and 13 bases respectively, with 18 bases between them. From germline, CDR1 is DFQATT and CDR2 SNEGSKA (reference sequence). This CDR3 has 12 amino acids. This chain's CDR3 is CSARTPDPRITF. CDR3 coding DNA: TGCAGTGCTAGGACTCCCGACCCCCGAATCACCTTC.

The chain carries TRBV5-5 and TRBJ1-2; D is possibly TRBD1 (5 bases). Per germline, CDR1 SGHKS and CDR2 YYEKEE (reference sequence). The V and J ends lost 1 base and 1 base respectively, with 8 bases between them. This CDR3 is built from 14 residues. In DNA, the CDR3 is TGTGCCAGCAGCTTGACGGGGGATAACTATGGCTACACCTTC. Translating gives CASSLTGDNYGYTF.

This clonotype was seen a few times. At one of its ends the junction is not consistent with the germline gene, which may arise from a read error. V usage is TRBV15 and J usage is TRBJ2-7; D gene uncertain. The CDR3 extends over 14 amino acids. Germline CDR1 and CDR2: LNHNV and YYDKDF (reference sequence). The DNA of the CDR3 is TGTGCCACCAGCTCCCGGACGGCCTCCTCCGAGCAGTACTTC. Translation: CATSSRTASSEQYF.

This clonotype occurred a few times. CDR3 amino acids: CASSYNAYEQYF. The CDR3 DNA reads TGTGCCAGCAGTTACAACGCCTACGAGCAGTACTTC. The genes are TRBV6-5 and TRBJ2-7; D is unresolved. The CDR3 loop spans 12 amino acids. Between the trimmed V and J ends, which lost 2 bases and 2 bases, there was a span of 4 bases. Germline CDR1 reads MNHEY; CDR2 reads SVGAGI.

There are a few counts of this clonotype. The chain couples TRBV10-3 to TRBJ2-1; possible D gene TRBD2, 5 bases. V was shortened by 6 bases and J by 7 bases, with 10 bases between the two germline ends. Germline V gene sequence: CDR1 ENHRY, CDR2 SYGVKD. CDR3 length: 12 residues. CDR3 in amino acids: CAIREGGNEQFF. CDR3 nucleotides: TGTGCCATCAGGGAAGGAGGAAATGAGCAGTTCTTC.

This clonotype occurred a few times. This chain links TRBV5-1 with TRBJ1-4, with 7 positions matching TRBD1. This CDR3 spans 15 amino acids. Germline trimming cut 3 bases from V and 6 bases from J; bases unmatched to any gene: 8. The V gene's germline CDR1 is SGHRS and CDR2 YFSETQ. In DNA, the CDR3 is TGCGCCAGCAGCTCGACAGGGCGGCGAGATGAAAAACTGTTTTTT. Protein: CASSSTGRRDEKLFF.

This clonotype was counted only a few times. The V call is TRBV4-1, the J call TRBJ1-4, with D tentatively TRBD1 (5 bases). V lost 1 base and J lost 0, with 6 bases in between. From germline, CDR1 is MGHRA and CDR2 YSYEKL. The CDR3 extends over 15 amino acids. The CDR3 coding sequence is TGCGCCAGCAGCCAAGCAGGGCCAACTAATGAAAAACTGTTTTTT. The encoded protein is CASSQAGPTNEKLFF.

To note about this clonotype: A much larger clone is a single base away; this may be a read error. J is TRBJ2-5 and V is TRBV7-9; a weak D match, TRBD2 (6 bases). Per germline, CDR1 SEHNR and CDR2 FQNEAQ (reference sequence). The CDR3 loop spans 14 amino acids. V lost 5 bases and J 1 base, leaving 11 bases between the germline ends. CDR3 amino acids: CASSPWRGQETQYF. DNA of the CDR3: TGTGCCAGCAGCCCCTGGAGGGGCCAAGAGACCCAGTACTTC.